This is a list of T cell receptor beta chains from one sample in a study of CD8 T cells in ankylosing spondylitis. TCRdb ran MiXCR on the 5' RACE reads and lists one entry per CDR3 protein. The table has tens of thousands of distinct CDR3 sequences, 6% to 7.5% seen once. The sequenced sample was blood, either unsorted or a sorted T cell fraction (not recorded which). The receptors were gathered from a female donor with ankylosing spondylitis or in good health (not recorded which). CDR3s include the opening cysteine and the closing phenylalanine or tryptophan. The D gene is left open where the match is weak. Clone size is shown for a subset of rows, as once, few, many or a class of expanded clone.

many | TRBJ1-2 | TRBV24-1 | NA | TGTGCCACCAGTGACCGGGACTTCTGGGTCTATGGCTACACCTTC | CATSDRDFWVYGYTF
NA | TRBJ1-5 | TRBV5-6 | NA | TGTGCCAGCAGCTTGAGAGGGGCCCTCAATCAGCCCCAGCATTTT | CASSLRGALNQPQHF
few | TRBJ2-7 | TRBV25-1 | NA | TGTGCCAGCAGTGGTCAGAGGGGGGGTTACGAGCAGTACTTC | CASSGQRGGYEQYF
many | TRBJ2-1 | TRBV5-5 | TRBD1 | TGTGCCAGCAGCTTGTTAGGCAGGGGGATGAATGAGCAGTTCTTC | CASSLLGRGMNEQFF
NA | TRBJ2-3 | TRBV20-1 | TRBD1 | TGCAGTGCTAGAGATCATGGGGATGACAGGGGAGGCACAGATACGCAGTATTTT | CSARDHGDDRGGTDTQYF
many | TRBJ2-1 | TRBV5-5 | NA | TGTGCCAGCAGCCTCCGGGGGAATAACCTCTACAATGAGCAGTTCTTC | CASSLRGNNLYNEQFF
many | TRBJ2-3 | TRBV7-3 | TRBD1 | TGTGCCAGCAGCTCAACAGGGGTGGATACGCAGTATTTT | CASSSTGVDTQYF
NA | TRBJ2-6 | TRBV7-6 | TRBD1 | TGTGCCAGCAGCATCAGACAGGGCGCAGGGGCCAACGTCCTGACTTTC | CASSIRQGAGANVLTF
many | TRBJ1-6 | TRBV20-1 | NA | TGCAGTGCTAGAGTCCAGAGAGGGACCGAGATTTCACCCCTCCACTTT | CSARVQRGTEISPLHF
NA | TRBJ2-3 | TRBV7-6 | TRBD2 | TGTGCCAGCAGCAAAACCGGGACTAGCGGGGGTGGATTAAGCACAGATACGCAGTATTTT | CASSKTGTSGGGLSTDTQYF
many | TRBJ2-3 | TRBV20-1 | TRBD1 | TGCAGTGCTAGTGCCCCCGGACAGGGGAAAACAGATACGCAGTATTTT | CSASAPGQGKTDTQYF
many | TRBJ2-1 | TRBV20-1 | NA | TGCAGTGCAAGACAGGCGCTATTTAGAAATGAGCAGTTCTTC | CSARQALFRNEQFF
many | TRBJ1-2 | TRBV20-1 | NA | TGCAGTGCTAGAGAGGGTTCAGGGTACTATGGCTACACCTTC | CSAREGSGYYGYTF
many | TRBJ1-1 | TRBV4-1 | TRBD1 | TGCGCCAGCAGCCAGGGCAGGGGGACTGAAGCTTTCTTT | CASSQGRGTEAFF
many | TRBJ1-1 | TRBV24-1 | NA | TGTGCCACCAGGCAAGGGTGGGACACTGAAGCTTTCTTT | CATRQGWDTEAFF
NA | TRBJ2-3 | TRBV5-1 | NA | TGCGCCAGCAGCTTGGATTACGGCAGGGGACTGCCAGATATGCAGTATTTT | CASSLDYGRGLPDMQYF
many | TRBJ1-1 | TRBV12-3/TRBV12-4 | NA | TGTGCCAGCAGTTTGAGAGGGGGGTGGGGTGAAGCTTTCTTT | CASSLRGGWGEAFF